This paragraph covers one T cell receptor beta chain sequence. This clone's antigen is unknown. Base qualities are not at hand, and no much larger clone is one base apart. This specimen comes from a study of beta chain features in type 1 diabetes (dated by TCRdb to the late 2010s). Background for the entire study: Mean age, gender distribution, total cell number and subset yield were not different between patients and healthy donors. Whereas all 30 or so donors provided naive and central memory subsets, regulatory and stem cell-like memory subsets were isolated from just 8 patients and roughly eight healthy donors. The study compared TCRB repertoires of sorted circulating CD4+ T cell subsets between recently diagnosed type 1 diabetes patients and matched healthy donors. A total of 90 million to 140 million sorted cells were examined across all samples, and RNA yield correlated strongly with the number of cells per subset.

The entire amount of isolated RNA was reverse transcribed using the High Capacity cDNA Reverse Transcription Kit, so the sequenced TCRB transcripts were expressed ones. Deep immunoSEQ sequencing was performed on naive, central memory and regulatory T cell samples, with an average of around 3.4 million total reads per sample. Sorted cells were lysed in RLT buffer, and RNA was extracted using DNase-treated RNeasy Micro or Mini kits according to cell number. To prevent cross-contamination, each cell subset was processed individually, whereas patient and healthy donor samples were processed jointly. The immunoSEQ multiplex PCR was used to amplify TCRB sequences from cDNA, yielding 87-bp fragments that span the CDR3 region. Sequencing of the amplicons was performed on the Illumina HiSeq platform. From the authors' description of their analysis: Synthetic template baselines were used to correct PCR bias computationally, reads within Hamming distance 2 were collapsed, and singletons that could not be merged were discarded. Reads were aligned against IMGT so that V, D and J genes, CDR3 length and insertions or deletions at six rearrangement sites could be assigned. Within each subset, clonotype counts were normalized to sorted cell number, after which true diversity and Gini coefficients were computed with the tcR R package. The overlap coefficient, calculated on TCRB nucleotide sequences, was used to quantify repertoire sharing. As a proxy for the pre-selection repertoire, out-of-frame TCRB sequences from naive cells were analyzed. This is the immuneACCESS table as TCRdb keeps it, with only in-frame sequences that have V and J called. A part of the clones is gone; compared with another copy, unresolved V genes explain less than half, and the rest is unexplained. Clonal size and the V and J genes are those of that table, whereas D and trimming came from the DNA. Across this sample there are 600,000 to 700,000 clones, with around 12% seen only once. The ten largest clones capture 0.095% to 0.15% of the sample.

Broader findings and caveats from the paper: Because the HLA sub-analyses included only small numbers of individuals, any influence of HLA type on TCRB rearrangement was left unresolved. Sequencing cDNA rather than genomic DNA could over-represent highly expressing activated cells, although activation and CD3 levels did not differ between groups. Fewer insertions and more nucleotide deletions at VDJ recombination sites were observed in patients with type 1 diabetes, implying thymic rearrangement abnormalities. In all four CD4+ subsets, TCRB CDR3 length was moderately but significantly shorter in type 1 diabetes patients. PCR may preferentially amplify shorter templates, but because patient and control samples were amplified and corrected together, any resulting skew would affect both groups equally. The naive, central memory and regulatory TCRB repertoires appeared to resemble one another more closely among patients than among healthy donors.

V is pared back by 2 bases and J by 3 bases, with 15 bases lying between the germline termini. The CDR3 runs 16 amino acids, cysteine and phenylalanine included. Only the CDR3 region is kept as DNA, spanning 48 bases read in frame from base 1. In the germline V gene (reference sequence), CDR1 corresponds to SEHNR and CDR2 to FQNEAQ. A single peripheral blood draw of about 116 mL on average was collected from each donor into heparinised tubes. Naive, central memory, regulatory and stem cell-like memory CD4+ T cells were sorted on a BD FACSAria II using a panel including CD45RO, CCR7, CD25, CD127, CD95 and CD27. Every sorted population had a purity above 95%. Right away, PBMCs were isolated by Lymphoprep density gradient centrifugation and were stained directly, with no culture step. Samples were stained and sorted in pairs, with one healthy donor and one patient per experiment, so that batch effects were minimized.

The V gene is TRBV7-9 and the J gene is TRBJ2-3; a confident D gene designation cannot be given. The sequence derives from a man aged 25 to 40 with type 1 diabetes. Sequencing was carried out using naive CD4+ T cells from blood. The sample's cell subset or site, from its label and the paper: true naive CD4+ T cells. The bases read TGTGCCAGCAGCTTAAAGTCTGCTCATCAGACAGATACGCAGTATTTT. This is translated as CASSLKSAHQTDTQYF.